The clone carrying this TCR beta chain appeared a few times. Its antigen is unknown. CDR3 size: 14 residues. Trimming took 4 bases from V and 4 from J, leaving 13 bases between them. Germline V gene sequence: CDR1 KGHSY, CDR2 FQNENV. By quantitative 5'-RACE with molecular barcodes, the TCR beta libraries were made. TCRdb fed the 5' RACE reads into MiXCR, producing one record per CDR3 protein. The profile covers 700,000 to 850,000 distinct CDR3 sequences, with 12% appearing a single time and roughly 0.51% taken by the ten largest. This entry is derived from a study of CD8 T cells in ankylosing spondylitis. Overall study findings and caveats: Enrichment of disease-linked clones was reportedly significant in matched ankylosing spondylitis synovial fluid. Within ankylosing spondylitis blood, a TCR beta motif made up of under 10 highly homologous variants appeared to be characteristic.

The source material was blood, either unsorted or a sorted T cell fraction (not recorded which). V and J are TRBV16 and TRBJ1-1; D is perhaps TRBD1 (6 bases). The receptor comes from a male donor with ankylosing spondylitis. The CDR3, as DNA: TGTGCCAGCAGCCGGGGGGGCGGTCCCACTGAAGCTTTCTTT. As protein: CASSRGGGPTEAFF. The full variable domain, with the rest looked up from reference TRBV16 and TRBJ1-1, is GEEVAQTPKHLVRGEGQKAKLYCAPIKGHSYVFWYQQVLKNEFKFLISFQNENVFDETGMPKERFSAKCLPNSPCSLEIQATKLEDSAVYFCASSRGGGPTEAFFGQGTRLTVV.